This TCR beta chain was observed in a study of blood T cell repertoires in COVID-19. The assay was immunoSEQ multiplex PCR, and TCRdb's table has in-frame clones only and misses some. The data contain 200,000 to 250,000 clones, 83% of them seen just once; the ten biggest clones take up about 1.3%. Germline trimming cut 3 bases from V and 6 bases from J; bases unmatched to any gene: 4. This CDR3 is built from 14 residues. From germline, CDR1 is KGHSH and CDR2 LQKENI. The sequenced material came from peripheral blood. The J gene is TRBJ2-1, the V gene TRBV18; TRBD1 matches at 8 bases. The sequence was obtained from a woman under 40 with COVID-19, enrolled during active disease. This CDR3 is CASSPRGRRNEQFF. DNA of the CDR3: TGTGCCAGCTCACCCAGGGGGCGCCGCAATGAGCAGTTCTTC.